The source of this T cell receptor (beta chain) is a study of Japanese encephalitis immunity and Zika vaccine responses (dated by TCRdb to about 2021). Looking at the study overall: Included participants received three 5.0 ug doses of alum-adjuvanted ZPIV at weeks 0, 4 and 28. A two-dose regimen of JEV vaccine (IXIARO), with doses given 28 days apart, was administered to over nine participants two to three months before the first ZPIV dose. Before ZPIV, about 12 participants got a single dose of YFV vaccine (YF-VAX), while ten or so participants were flavivirus-naive. About six representative participants from each pre-vaccination group were selected for TCR sequencing, using samples from week 0 (after pre-vaccination and before ZPIV) and week 52. TCR repertoires were also analyzed from a few flavivirus-naive individuals at weeks 2, 6 and 52 after starting ZPIV vaccination. For stimulations, either ZIKV structural-protein peptide pools divided into flavivirus-conserved and non-conserved sets or JEV or YFV peptides matching the pre-vaccination were used. The ZIKV peptides, 15-mers that overlapped by 11 residues, were chosen for containing NetMHCpan/NetMHCII-predicted epitopes with affinity below 50 nM. The study tested whether CD4 T cell responses to the Zika vaccine were shaped by prior Japanese encephalitis virus (JEV) or yellow fever virus (YFV) vaccination.

This clonotype is categorized as large (0.1 to 1%). Base qualities were left out, and no much larger clone turns up one base away. V sheds 0 bases and J sheds 3 bases, leaving 27 bases between their ends. The CDR3 goes from the cysteine to the phenylalanine over 20 residues. The kept DNA is CDR3 alone, 60 bases in frame from the first base. The germline V gene sets CDR1 to SGDLS and CDR2 to YYNGEE. PBMCs were labeled with CellTrace CFSE and cultured for five to six days in RPMI with approximately 7.7% human serum plus peptide pools at approximately 1 ug/mL each. Unfixed proliferating CD4 T cells were sorted on a BD FACSAria as live CD56-CD19-CD16-CD3+CD4+ CFSE-low cells. Enrolled adults were healthy and seronegative for ZIKV, JEV, YFV, DENV and WNV by microneutralization screening. Samples were obtained from a phase 1, double-blinded, randomized, placebo-controlled trial of an alum-adjuvanted Zika purified-inactivated virus (ZPIV) vaccine. Peripheral blood mononuclear cells were isolated by standard procedure and were kept frozen in liquid nitrogen until use.

Libraries came from 5' RACE. Before sequencing, the TCRbeta libraries were pooled in proportion to the number of cells sorted for each library. Total RNA from sorted cells was extracted with RNAzol RT, and cDNA was made with an oligo(dT) primer and a template-switching oligo. The TCRbeta V-CDR3-J region was PCR-amplified with Kapa HiFi using a SMARTer oligo primer and a TCRbeta constant-region primer. Illumina adaptors and sample-specific index barcodes were added in a second PCR, followed by HighPrep bead cleanup and Bioanalyzer confirmation of a band of roughly 650 bp. The libraries were sequenced on an Illumina MiSeq using 2x151 bp paired-end reads. In the authors' own workflow: An in-house Java program demultiplexed the reads, while MiXCR assigned TCRbeta annotations and counted clonotypes. Repertoire overlap was measured with Morisita-Horn indices from the R package vegan, along with UPGMA clustering and Circos plots of recurring clonotypes. Shannon diversity and richness were normalized to the maximum possible value based on input cell numbers, so that values between 0 and 1 were obtained. CDR3beta sequences were aligned with MUSCLE, distances were computed with SeqinR, and multidimensional scaling was plotted in R. Starting from the raw public reads, TCRdb applied fastp trimming at Q25, assembled clones with MiXCR and retained in-frame beta chains. Each CDR3 protein gets just one entry, which takes the most common genes and DNA from the rows behind it. The V and J calls come from TCRdb's annotation, not from the publication. In all, the sample holds around 110 distinct CDR3 sequences, and more than 11% of those were seen once. Approximately 54% of the sample is in the top ten clones.

Beyond this particular receptor, the publication reports: Samples were clustered by participant, with no similarity observed between individuals, suggesting that no public TCRs were detected. Peptide-pool deconvolution was not performed because of sample size limitations, and consequently the individual peptides driving cross-reactive responses were not identified. Only a few individuals showed CD8 T cell responses to ZIKV peptide pools, and those responses were very low in magnitude. The analysis was restricted to a subset of trial participants with three doses and adequate samples, and the entire vaccinated cohort was not analyzed. After ZPIV, repertoire richness of CD4 T cells responding to conserved ZIKV epitopes significantly decreased in JEV-pre-vaccinated donors. Compared with YFV-pre-vaccinated donors, JEV-pre-vaccinated donors had higher repertoire similarity across time-points and stimulations, indicating that more clonotypes were common to ZIKV and JEV stimulation.

The chain is encoded by TRBV9 joined to TRBJ1-1, with the D gene not clear enough to name. This sequence originates from an adult woman who received an inactivated Zika virus vaccine. Sample: antigen-activated CD4+ T cells from blood, cultured, taken during a Zika inactivated vaccine study. The DNA is TGTGCCAGCAGCGTAGGCAGGCTGGGGAGACTGAGGCCCGGGGACACTGAAGCTTTCTTT. It codes for CASSVGRLGRLRPGDTEAFF. Beyond the CDR3, the reference TRBV9 and TRBJ1-1 genes provide the residues; the full variable domain reads: DSGVTQTPKHLITATGQRVTLRCSPRSGDLSVYWYQQSLDQGLQFLIQYYNGEERAKGNILERFSAQQFPDLHSELNLSSLELGDSALYFCASSVGRLGRLRPGDTEAFFGQGTRLTVV.